This TCR beta chain was found in a study of T cells in Graves' hyperthyroidism and ophthalmopathy. Study observations and caveats: Blood also held most thyroid clonotypes expanded beyond 0.001. Ophthalmopathy prediction by the model preceded onset by a median 6.5 months.

Germline CDR1 and CDR2: SNHLY and FYNNEI. The J segment lost 7 bases and the V segment lost 2 bases, leaving 4 bases of the junction unmatched. There are 13 residues in the CDR3. This clonotype was counted at least ten times. Its antigen is not known. Researchers took RNA transcripts and amplified the TCR beta CDR3 regions from them. The TCR CDR3 was amplified in a first-round RT-PCR using the HTBI primer set. TCRdb redid the calling of the multiplex PCR reads with MiXCR, one entry per CDR3 protein. The sample has fewer than 850,000 distinct CDR3 sequences; 15% to 20% are singletons. The definition of stable Graves' hyperthyroidism was no ophthalmopathy progression within 18 months. Diagnostic decisions used clinical symptoms, serum thyroxine and TRAb, thyroid ultrasound and orbital computed tomography.

The receptor comes from a man aged 45-65 years with Graves' hyperthyroidism. The sequenced sample consisted of blood. This chain uses TRBV2 with TRBJ2-7; the match to TRBD1 covers 8 bases. DNA of the CDR3: TGTGCCAGCAGTGAACAGGGGGCGCTGGAGCAGTACTTC. As protein: CASSEQGALEQYF.